A single sample is the source of the 14 T cell receptor beta chains below, sequenced in a study of blood T cell repertoires in COVID-19. Libraries were prepared by immunoSEQ multiplex PCR; TCRdb keeps only in-frame clonotypes and omits some of them. Here the sample spans roughly 200,000 clones, about 80% being singletons. The source material was peripheral blood. The receptors shown here come from a human donor in a cohort sampled during active COVID-19.

The CDR3 protein is CASTELRSTDTQYF. CDR3 DNA: TGTGCCAGCACCGAACTGAGGTCCACAGATACGCAGTATTTT. The chain couples TRBV6-5 to TRBJ2-3; D call uncertain. The V gene lost 7 bases and the J gene lost 2 bases, with 13 bases spanning the gap. CDR1 is MNHEY, CDR2 SVGAGI, per germline. The CDR3 contains 14 residues.

The chain carries TRBV7-2 and TRBJ1-4; unclear D gene. CDR1 SGHTA and CDR2 FQGNSA come from the germline V gene. The CDR3 consists of 14 residues. The germline V and J ends were trimmed by 3 bases and 4 bases, with 9 bases remaining between them. The CDR3 DNA follows: TGTGCCAGCAGCTTTTCACAGAATAATGAAAAACTGTTTTTT. Amino acids: CASSFSQNNEKLFF.

This clone occurred once. The gene calls are TRBV10-3 and TRBJ1-2; the D gene is possibly TRBD1 (5 bases). Germline CDR1 and CDR2: ENHRY and SYGVKD. With 0 bases removed from V and 8 bases from J, the gap between germline ends came to 22 bases. CDR3 size: 17 residues. The CDR3 sequence is CAISESTRVQGKGGYTF. The CDR3 DNA reads TGTGCCATCAGTGAGTCGACTCGGGTCCAGGGCAAAGGAGGCTACACCTTC.

V and J are TRBV5-1 and TRBJ2-7, with 13 bases lining up with TRBD2. The CDR3 covers 15 residues. J was trimmed by 5 bases and V by 2 bases; bases with no gene match: 4. Germline lookup yields CDR1 SGHRS and CDR2 YFSETQ. The CDR3 loop reads CASSFAGLAGDEQYF. CDR3 bases: TGCGCCAGCAGCTTTGCAGGACTAGCGGGAGACGAGCAGTACTTC.

J is TRBJ2-5 and V is TRBV24-1; 9 bases match TRBD1. V trimming: 3 bases; J trimming: 5 bases; junction bases outside the gene matches: 9. Germline lookup yields CDR1 KGHDR and CDR2 SFDVKD. CDR3 length: 16 residues. This CDR3 reads CATSDPGTGWRETQYF. The DNA of the CDR3 is TGTGCCACCAGTGATCCCGGGACAGGGTGGAGGGAGACCCAGTACTTC.

This chain connects TRBV25-1 to TRBJ2-1, with D unclear. Per the germline V gene, CDR1 is MGHDK and CDR2 is SYGVNS. The CDR3 has 11 amino acids. Trimming took 7 bases from V and 5 from J, leaving 6 bases between them. The CDR3: CASILHNEQFF. The DNA for the CDR3 is TGTGCCAGCATCCTCCACAATGAGCAGTTCTTC.

Written as DNA, the CDR3 is TGTGCCAGCAGCGTAGGGGATGGACAGTCCTATGGCTACACCTTC. This gives the protein CASSVGDGQSYGYTF. The V gene is TRBV9, the J gene TRBJ1-2; D is possibly TRBD1 (6 bases). V shed 0 bases and J shed 4 bases, with 13 bases lying between them. CDR1 and CDR2 from the germline V gene are SGDLS and YYNGEE. This CDR3 comprises 15 residues. Variable domain in full (rest from reference TRBV9 and TRBJ1-2): DSGVTQTPKHLITATGQRVTLRCSPRSGDLSVYWYQQSLDQGLQFLIQYYNGEERAKGNILERFSAQQFPDLHSELNLSSLELGDSALYFCASSVGDGQSYGYTFGSGTRLTVV.

V is TRBV7-8 and J is TRBJ1-6; D remains ambiguous. The length of the CDR3 is 15 residues. Germline assignment: CDR1 SGHVS and CDR2 FQNEAQ. The germline V and J ends were trimmed by 5 bases and 7 bases, with 15 bases remaining between them. The CDR3 region is CASSPLTGENSPLHF. The CDR3 coding sequence is TGTGCCAGCAGCCCTCTCACCGGGGAAAATTCACCCCTCCACTTT.

Regarding this clone: A junction end diverges from the germline sequence, so it may reflect a read error. This rearrangement joins TRBV7-2 to TRBJ1-6, with a weak D call TRBD1 (5 bases). The CDR3 loop spans 15 amino acids. Germline lookup yields CDR1 SGHTA and CDR2 FQGNSA. The CDR3 protein is CASSLGVTGGSPLHF. The DNA of the CDR3 is TGTGCCAGCAGTTTAGGGGTCACCGGGGGTTCACCCCTCCACTTT.

The chain links TRBV3-1 (or the pseudogene TRBV3-2) to TRBJ2-7, with 8 positions matching TRBD1. This CDR3 contains 14 residues. Per the germline V gene, CDR1 is LGHDT and CDR2 is YNNKEL (reference sequence). The trim removed 1 base at V and 7 bases at J, leaving 6 bases unmatched. CDR3 bases: TGTGCCAGCAGCCAAGGGCAGGGGGCGAGTGAGCAGTACTTC. It codes for CASSQGQGASEQYF.

CDR3 loop: CAISAYTGAGGEQYF. The CDR3 nucleotides read TGTGCCATCAGTGCTTATACAGGGGCGGGGGGCGAGCAGTACTTC. This chain connects TRBV10-3 to TRBJ2-7; the D gene is possibly TRBD2 (8 bases). The V end was cut by 4 bases, the J end by 6 bases, with 19 bases between. Germline V gene data show CDR1 as ENHRY and CDR2 as SYGVKD. This CDR3 spans 15 amino acids.

This clone was recorded a few times. The chain's CDR3 is CASSLTPGDGYTF. The CDR3 DNA follows: TGTGCCAGCAGCTTAACCCCCGGGGATGGCTACACCTTC. The rearrangement joins TRBV7-3 to TRBJ1-2; no clear D gene. In germline, CDR1 is SGHTA, CDR2 FQGTGA. This CDR3 comprises 13 residues. The ends were cut back, 0 bases at V and 6 bases at J, with 8 bases in the middle.

The chain has TRBV6-2 or TRBV6-3 and TRBJ1-1, with 7 bases matching TRBD1. This CDR3 region has 15 residues. Trimming at V came to 6 bases and at J to 6 bases, leaving 13 bases not matched to a gene. Looked up from germline, CDR1 is MNHEY and CDR2 is SVGEGT. CDR3 coding DNA: TGTGCCAGCAGCGTGGGGCACAGGGGAGCCCCTGAAGCTTTCTTT. This translates into CASSVGHRGAPEAFF.

The chain uses TRBV28 and TRBJ1-1; TRBD1 matches 9 bases. From germline, CDR1 is MDHEN and CDR2 SYDVKM. V lost 6 bases and J lost 0; bases outside the gene matches: 11. The CDR3 loop spans 17 amino acids. This CDR3 is CASSRTGTGIMNTEAFF. The CDR3, as DNA: TGTGCCAGCAGCCGAACCGGGACAGGGATTATGAACACTGAAGCTTTCTTT.